One and the same sample provided the 15 T cell receptor beta chains below, sequenced in a study of graft-versus-host responses after intestinal transplantation. Assay: immunoSEQ multiplex PCR; the TCRdb copy retains only in-frame clones and omits some. The repertoire consists of 55,000 to 85,000 clones, with roughly 90% occurring once and the leading ten covering 2.5%. The antigens these receptors bind are not known. This specimen was unstimulated CD8+ T cells sorted from spleen or lymph node cells, taken before intestinal transplant. Receptor source: a human donor who received an intestinal transplant.

The chain combines TRBV9 with TRBJ2-5; 12 nucleotides match TRBD2. The CDR3 is 16 residues long. Germline V lookup: CDR1 SGDLS, CDR2 YYNGEE. Germline trimming cut 4 bases from V and 7 bases from J; bases unmatched to any gene: 11. The CDR3 loop reads CASSPLAGGTEGTQYF. DNA of the CDR3: TGTGCCAGCAGCCCACTAGCGGGAGGAACTGAGGGGACCCAGTACTTC.

V usage is TRBV28 and J usage is TRBJ1-6, with 8 bases fitting TRBD1. This CDR3 comprises 16 residues. CDR1 and CDR2 (germline): MDHEN, SYDVKM. The J segment lost 10 bases and the V segment lost 4 bases, leaving 12 bases of the junction unmatched. The CDR3 DNA sequence: TGTGCCAGCAGTTCCACGACAGGGGTTTTTGACTCACCCCTCCACTTT. This sequence encodes CASSSTTGVFDSPLHF.

The CDR3 coding sequence is TGTGCCAGCAGCTTTTTGACCTGGACAGTCCTGAACACCGGGGAGCTGTTTTTT. Amino acids: CASSFLTWTVLNTGELFF. This chain uses TRBV5-8 with TRBJ2-2, with D perhaps matching TRBD1 (6 bases). V lost 2 bases, J lost 1 base, and 18 bases lay in between. This CDR3 has 18 amino acids. CDR1 is SGHTS and CDR2 is YDEGEE in the germline V gene.

The chain employs TRBV28 and TRBJ2-3; 12 bases are a match to TRBD2. The V gene end was trimmed by 5 bases and the J gene end by 5 bases; junction bases not matched to a gene: 8. Germline values: CDR1 MDHEN, CDR2 SYDVKM. The CDR3 has 16 amino acids. The CDR3 sequence is CASSPETSGSLDTQYF. CDR3 DNA: TGTGCCAGCAGTCCTGAGACTAGCGGGAGTTTAGATACGCAGTATTTT.

The CDR3: CASGDGGGQGDYGYTF. The CDR3 nucleotides read TGTGCCTCCGGGGACGGTGGAGGGCAGGGGGACTATGGCTACACCTTC. The J gene is TRBJ1-2, the V gene TRBV30; TRBD1 matches at 7 bases. With V trimmed by 7 bases and J by 3 bases, 17 bases remained unmatched. This CDR3 region has 16 residues. Germline V gene data show CDR1 as GTSNPN and CDR2 as SVGIG (reference sequence).

V is TRBV18 and J is TRBJ1-2; D may be TRBD1 (6 bases). Trimming pared 3 bases from V and 4 bases from J, leaving 12 bases between. The CDR3 runs to 14 residues. Germline V gives CDR1 KGHSH, CDR2 LQKENI. The CDR3 protein is CASSPIQGSYGYTF. DNA of the CDR3: TGTGCCAGCTCACCGATCCAGGGGAGCTATGGCTACACCTTC.

The chain joins TRBV28 to TRBJ2-3, with TRBD2 as a possible D gene (5 bases). The ends were cut back, 5 bases at V and 0 bases at J, with 15 bases in the middle. This CDR3 is built from 16 residues. CDR1 MDHEN and CDR2 SYDVKM come from the germline V gene. CDR3 nucleotide sequence: TGTGCCAGCAGTCCCCTAGGACGGACTAGCACAGATACGCAGTATTTT. It is translated as CASSPLGRTSTDTQYF.

The V call is TRBV28, the J call TRBJ2-7, with D unclear. Germline values: CDR1 MDHEN, CDR2 SYDVKM. V lost 3 bases to trimming and J lost 3 bases, with 9 bases between them. This CDR3 spans 13 amino acids. CDR3 in amino acids: CASSFNSDYEQYF. CDR3 bases: TGTGCCAGCAGTTTCAACTCTGACTACGAGCAGTACTTC.

The rearrangement joins TRBV11-1 to TRBJ2-1; D perhaps matches TRBD1 (6 bases). Germline V gives CDR1 SGHAT, CDR2 FQDESV (reference sequence). The CDR3 has 16 residues. Trimming shortened V by 5 bases and J by 2 bases, and 16 bases separated the two germline ends. DNA of the CDR3: TGTGCCAGCAGCCCGAGGACAGCTAAGCCCTACAATGAGCAGTTCTTC. Its translation is CASSPRTAKPYNEQFF.

V usage is TRBV29-1 and J usage is TRBJ2-7; D gene uncertain. From germline, CDR1 is SQVTM and CDR2 ANQGSEA. The length of the CDR3 is 13 residues. The V and J ends lost 1 base and 2 bases respectively, with 9 bases between them. CDR3 amino acids: CSVEGPETYEQYF. The CDR3 DNA reads TGCAGCGTTGAAGGGCCCGAAACCTACGAGCAGTACTTC.

V gene TRBV11-2 combines with J gene TRBJ2-7, with 11 bases fitting TRBD2. This CDR3 is 15 amino acids long. V lost 3 bases, J lost 6 bases, and 7 bases stayed unmatched. Per the germline V gene, CDR1 is SGHAT and CDR2 is FQNNGV. CDR3 nucleotides: TGTGCCAGCAGCTTTATAGCGGGGGGGCCAGGCGAGCAGTACTTC. It codes for CASSFIAGGPGEQYF.

The genes are TRBV27 and TRBJ2-3; the match to TRBD2 covers 8 bases. Per germline, CDR1 MNHEY and CDR2 SMNVEV (reference sequence). This CDR3 region has 14 residues. V was pared by 5 bases and J by 4 bases, with 5 bases of the junction left unmatched. DNA of the CDR3: TGTGCCAGCAGTCTCGGACTAGCTGCAGATACGCAGTATTTT. Translation gives CASSLGLAADTQYF.

This clone has just one count. The CDR3 coding sequence is TGTGCCACCAGCGGATACAGGGGGCATCAGCCCCAGCATTTT. Protein product: CATSGYRGHQPQHF. The chain combines TRBV15 with TRBJ1-5, with 9 bases lining up with TRBD1. The CDR3 length is 14 residues. The germline V gene encodes CDR1 LNHNV and CDR2 YYDKDF (reference sequence). V gave up 5 bases and J gave up 5 bases; unmatched junction bases: 4.

This chain links TRBV2 with TRBJ1-1, with a possible D match to TRBD1 (6 bases). With 11 bases removed from V and 8 bases from J, the gap between germline ends came to 18 bases. Germline V gene lookup returns CDR1 SNHLY and CDR2 FYNNEI. CDR3 size: 12 residues. The CDR3 DNA reads as TGTGCCTCGAATGGGGGGGCGGCGGAAGCTTTCTTT. Protein sequence: CASNGGAAEAFF.

The genes are TRBV7-9 and TRBJ2-7; the match to TRBD1 covers 7 bases. This CDR3 is 14 amino acids long. Losses at the gene ends were 4 bases for V and 6 bases for J; bases not matched to a gene: 9. Germline V gene sequence: CDR1 SEHNR, CDR2 FQNEAQ (reference sequence). The CDR3 loop reads CASSSRQGGFEQYF. DNA of the CDR3: TGTGCCAGCAGCTCTCGACAGGGTGGGTTCGAGCAGTACTTC.